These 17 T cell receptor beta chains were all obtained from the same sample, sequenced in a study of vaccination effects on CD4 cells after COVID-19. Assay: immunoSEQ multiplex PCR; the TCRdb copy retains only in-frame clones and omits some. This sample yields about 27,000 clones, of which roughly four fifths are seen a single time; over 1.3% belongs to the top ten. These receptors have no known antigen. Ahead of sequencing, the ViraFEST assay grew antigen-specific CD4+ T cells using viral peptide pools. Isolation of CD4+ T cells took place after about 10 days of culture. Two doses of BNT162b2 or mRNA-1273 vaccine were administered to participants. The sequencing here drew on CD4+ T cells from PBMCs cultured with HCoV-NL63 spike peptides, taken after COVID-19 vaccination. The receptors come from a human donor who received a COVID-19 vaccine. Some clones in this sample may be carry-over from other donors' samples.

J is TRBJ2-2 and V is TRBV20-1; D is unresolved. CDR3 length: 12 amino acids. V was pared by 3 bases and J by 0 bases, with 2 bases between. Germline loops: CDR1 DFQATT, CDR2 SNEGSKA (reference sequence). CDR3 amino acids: CSASPNTGELFF. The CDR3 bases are TGCAGTGCTAGTCCGAACACCGGGGAGCTGTTTTTT.

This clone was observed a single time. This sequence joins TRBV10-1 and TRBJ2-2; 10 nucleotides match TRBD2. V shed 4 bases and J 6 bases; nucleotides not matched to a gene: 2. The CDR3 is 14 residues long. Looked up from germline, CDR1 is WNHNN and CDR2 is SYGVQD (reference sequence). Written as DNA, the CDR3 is TGCGCCAGCAGTGCAGCGGGGGGGCCCGGGGAGCTGTTTTTT. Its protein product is CASSAAGGPGELFF.

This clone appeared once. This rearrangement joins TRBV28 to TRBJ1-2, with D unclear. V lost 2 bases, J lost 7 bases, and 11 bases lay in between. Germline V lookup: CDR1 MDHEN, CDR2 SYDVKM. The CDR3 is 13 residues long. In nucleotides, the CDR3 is TGTGCCAGCAGTTTAGTGTCGGGGTTTGGCTACACCTTC. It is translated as CASSLVSGFGYTF.

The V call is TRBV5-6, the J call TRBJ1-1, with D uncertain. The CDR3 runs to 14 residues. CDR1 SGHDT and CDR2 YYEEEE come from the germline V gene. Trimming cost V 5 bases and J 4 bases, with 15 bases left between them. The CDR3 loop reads CASRRRGASTEAFF. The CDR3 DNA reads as TGTGCCAGCAGAAGAAGAGGAGCCAGCACTGAAGCTTTCTTT.

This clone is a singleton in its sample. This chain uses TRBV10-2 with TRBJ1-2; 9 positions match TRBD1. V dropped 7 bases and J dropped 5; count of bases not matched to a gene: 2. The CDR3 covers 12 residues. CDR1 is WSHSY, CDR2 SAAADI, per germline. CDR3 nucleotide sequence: TGCGCCAGCACGGGACAGGGTTATGGCTACACCTTC. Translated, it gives CASTGQGYGYTF.

This CDR3 is CAWRKGQGASSGNTIYF. The CDR3 DNA is TGTGCCTGGAGGAAGGGACAGGGGGCATCGTCTGGAAACACCATATATTTT. This sequence joins TRBV30 and TRBJ1-3; 12 bases match TRBD1. V gave up 3 bases and J gave up 1 base; unmatched junction bases: 7. In germline, CDR1 is GTSNPN, CDR2 SVGIG (reference sequence). CDR3 length equals 17 residues.

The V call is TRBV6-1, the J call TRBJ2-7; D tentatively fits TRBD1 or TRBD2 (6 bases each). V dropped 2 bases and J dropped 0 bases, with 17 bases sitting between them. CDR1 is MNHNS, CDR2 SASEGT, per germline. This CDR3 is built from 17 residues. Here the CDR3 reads CASSEWGRGLSSYEQYV. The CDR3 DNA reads TGTGCCAGCAGTGAATGGGGCCGGGGGCTTAGCTCCTACGAGCAGTACGTC.

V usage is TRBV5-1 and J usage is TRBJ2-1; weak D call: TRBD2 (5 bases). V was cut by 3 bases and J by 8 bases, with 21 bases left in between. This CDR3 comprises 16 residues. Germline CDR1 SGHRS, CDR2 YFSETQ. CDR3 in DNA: TGCGCCAGCAGCTCACTCACCGGGATCGTAGCTTATGAGCAGTTCTTC. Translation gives CASSSLTGIVAYEQFF.

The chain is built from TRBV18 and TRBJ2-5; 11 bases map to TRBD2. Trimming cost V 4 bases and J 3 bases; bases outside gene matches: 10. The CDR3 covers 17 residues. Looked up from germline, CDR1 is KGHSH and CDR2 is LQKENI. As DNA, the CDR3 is TGTGCCAGCTCACGGGCCTTACTAGCGGGGGTAAAAGAGACCCAGTACTTC. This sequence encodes CASSRALLAGVKETQYF.

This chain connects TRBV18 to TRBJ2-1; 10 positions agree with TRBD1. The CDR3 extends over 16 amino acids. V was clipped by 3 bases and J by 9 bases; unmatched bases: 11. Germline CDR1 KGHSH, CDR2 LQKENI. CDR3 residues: CASSPNTGQGRGEQFF. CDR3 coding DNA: TGTGCCAGCTCACCTAACACGGGACAGGGGAGAGGTGAGCAGTTCTTC.

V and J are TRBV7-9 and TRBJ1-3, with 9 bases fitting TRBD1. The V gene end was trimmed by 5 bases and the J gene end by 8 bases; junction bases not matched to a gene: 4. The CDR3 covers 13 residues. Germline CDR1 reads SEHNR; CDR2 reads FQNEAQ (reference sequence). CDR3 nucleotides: TGTGCCAGCAGCCGACAGGGGGGACACACCATATATTTT. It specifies CASSRQGGHTIYF.

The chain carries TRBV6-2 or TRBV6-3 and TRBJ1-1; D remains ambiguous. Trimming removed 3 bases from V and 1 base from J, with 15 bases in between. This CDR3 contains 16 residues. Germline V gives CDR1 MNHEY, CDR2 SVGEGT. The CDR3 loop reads CASSYYPSTENTEAFF. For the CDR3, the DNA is TGTGCCAGCAGTTATTATCCGAGCACAGAGAACACTGAAGCTTTCTTT.

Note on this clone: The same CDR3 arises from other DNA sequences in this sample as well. The CDR3 protein is CASSEATGNQPQHF. DNA of the CDR3: TGTGCCAGCAGTGAAGCGACCGGCAATCAGCCCCAGCATTTT. This chain uses TRBV2 with TRBJ1-5; D uncertain. Per the germline V gene, CDR1 is SNHLY and CDR2 is FYNNEI. This CDR3 is built from 14 residues. Trimming took 0 bases from V and 2 from J, leaving 5 bases between them.

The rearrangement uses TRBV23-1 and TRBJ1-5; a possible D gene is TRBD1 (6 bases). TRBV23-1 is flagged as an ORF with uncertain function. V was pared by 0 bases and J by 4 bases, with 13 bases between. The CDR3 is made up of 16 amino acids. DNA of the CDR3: TGCGCCAGCAGTCAATCTTCGGGGGGCGCGAATCAGCCCCAGCATTTT. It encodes CASSQSSGGANQPQHF.

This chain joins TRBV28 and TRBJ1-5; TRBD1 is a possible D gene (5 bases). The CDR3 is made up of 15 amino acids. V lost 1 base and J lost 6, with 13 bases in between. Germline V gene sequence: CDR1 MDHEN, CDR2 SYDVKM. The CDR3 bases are TGTGCCAGCAGTTTATCGGGCCAGGGTGGTCAGCCCCAGCATTTT. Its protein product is CASSLSGQGGQPQHF.

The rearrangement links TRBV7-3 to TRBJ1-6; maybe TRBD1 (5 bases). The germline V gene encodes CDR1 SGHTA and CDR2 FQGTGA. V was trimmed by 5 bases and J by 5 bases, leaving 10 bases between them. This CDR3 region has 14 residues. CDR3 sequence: CASSRGPDNSPLHF. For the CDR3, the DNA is TGTGCCAGCAGCCGGGGACCCGATAATTCACCCCTCCACTTT.

CDR3 sequence: CASSSLQGPEQYV. CDR3 bases: TGTGCCAGCAGCTCCCTGCAGGGCCCCGAGCAGTACGTC. J is TRBJ2-7 and V is TRBV7-9; D might be TRBD1 (5 bases). CDR1 and CDR2 (germline): SEHNR, FQNEAQ (reference sequence). This CDR3 spans 13 amino acids. The V gene lost 4 bases and the J gene lost 6 bases, with 13 bases spanning the gap.